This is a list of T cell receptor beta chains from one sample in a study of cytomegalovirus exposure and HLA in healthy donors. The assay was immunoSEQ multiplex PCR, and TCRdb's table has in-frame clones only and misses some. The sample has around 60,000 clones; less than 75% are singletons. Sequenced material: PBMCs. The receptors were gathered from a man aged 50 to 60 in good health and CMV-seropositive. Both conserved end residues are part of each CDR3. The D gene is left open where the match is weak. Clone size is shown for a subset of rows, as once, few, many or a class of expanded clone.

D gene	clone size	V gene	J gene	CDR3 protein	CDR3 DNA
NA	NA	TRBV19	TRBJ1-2	CASTPGQNYGYTF	TGTGCCAGTACCCCGGGACAAAACTATGGCTACACCTTC
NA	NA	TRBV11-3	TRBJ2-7	CASSISVKSEQYF	TGTGCCAGCAGCATTAGCGTCAAGTCGGAGCAGTACTTC
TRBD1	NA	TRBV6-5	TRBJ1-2	CASSTRDRGTGYTF	TGTGCCAGCAGTACCCGGGACAGGGGGACAGGCTACACCTTC
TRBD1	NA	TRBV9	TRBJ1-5	CASSVDPEAGGGNQPQHF	TGTGCCAGCAGCGTGGACCCGGAGGCAGGGGGTGGCAATCAGCCCCAGCATTTT
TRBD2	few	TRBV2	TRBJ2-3	CASSLLAGGVRGYF	TGTGCCAGCAGTCTACTAGCGGGAGGGGTCCGAGGGTATTTT
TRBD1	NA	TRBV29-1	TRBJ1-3	CSVEDPTGTWGLSGSTIYF	TGCAGCGTTGAAGATCCGACAGGGACCTGGGGCTTGTCTGGAAGCACCATATATTTT
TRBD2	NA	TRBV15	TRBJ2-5	CATSRGPSGQETQYF	TGTGCCACCAGCAGAGGACCTAGCGGACAAGAGACCCAGTACTTC
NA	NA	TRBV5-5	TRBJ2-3	CASSSGSGDDTQYF	TGTGCCAGCAGCTCCGGATCGGGGGATGATACGCAGTATTTT
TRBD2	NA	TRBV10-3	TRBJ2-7	CAISEFGGSSYEQYF	TGTGCCATCAGTGAGTTCGGGGGGAGCTCCTACGAGCAGTACTTC
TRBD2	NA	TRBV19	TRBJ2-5	CASSIVSGMGETQYF	TGTGCCAGTAGTATAGTGAGCGGGATGGGGGAGACCCAGTACTTC
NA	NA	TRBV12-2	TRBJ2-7	CASRLDERGLSYEQYF	TGTGCAAGTCGCTTGGACGAGCGGGGCCTCTCCTACGAGCAGTACTTC
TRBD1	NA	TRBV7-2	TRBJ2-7	CASSPLTGQGSYEQYF	TGTGCCAGCAGCCCCCTCACAGGACAGGGATCGTACGAGCAGTACTTC
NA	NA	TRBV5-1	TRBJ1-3	CASSPTGSGNTIYF	TGCGCCAGCAGCCCCACGGGCTCTGGAAACACCATATATTTT
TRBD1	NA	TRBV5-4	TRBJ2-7	CASSLVGTGVYEQYF	TGTGCCAGCAGCTTGGTAGGGACAGGGGTCTACGAGCAGTACTTC
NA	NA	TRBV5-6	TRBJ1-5	CASSFPGIGQPQHF	TGTGCCAGCAGCTTCCCAGGGATTGGTCAGCCCCAGCATTTT
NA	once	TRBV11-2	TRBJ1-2	CASSLERGPYGYTF	TGTGCCAGCAGCTTAGAAAGGGGCCCCTATGGCTACACCTTC
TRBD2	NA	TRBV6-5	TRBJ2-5	CASSRREDQETQYF	TGTGCCAGCAGTCGGCGGGAGGACCAAGAGACCCAGTACTTC
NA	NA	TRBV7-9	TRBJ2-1	CASSGLAGAFNEQFF	TGTGCCAGCAGCGGCCTAGCAGGAGCTTTCAATGAGCAGTTCTTC
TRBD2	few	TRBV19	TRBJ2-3	CATRSGLAGGDTQYF	TGTGCCACCCGAAGCGGACTAGCGGGAGGAGATACGCAGTATTTT
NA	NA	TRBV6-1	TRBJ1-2	CASSDRLGRVPYGYTF	TGTGCCAGCAGTGACCGCCTTGGCAGGGTCCCTTATGGCTACACCTTC
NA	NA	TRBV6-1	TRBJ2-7	CASSTAAVSYEQYF	TGTGCCAGCAGTACAGCGGCAGTATCCTACGAGCAGTACTTC
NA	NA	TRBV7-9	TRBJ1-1	CASSLRVAANTEAFF	TGTGCCAGCAGCTTAAGAGTAGCGGCGAACACTGAAGCTTTCTTT